The T cell receptor beta chain under discussion was sequenced for a study of CD8 T cells in ankylosing spondylitis. The CDR3 has 12 residues. Trimming pared 7 bases from V and 9 bases from J, leaving 13 bases between. TCRdb redid the calling of the 5' RACE reads with MiXCR, one entry per CDR3 protein. The table has roughly 130,000 distinct CDR3 sequences, roughly 13% seen once. This clonotype was recorded many times. The chain couples TRBV12-3 or TRBV12-4 to TRBJ1-5; no definite D call. The sequence derives from a female donor with ankylosing spondylitis or in good health (not recorded which). Sample: blood, either unsorted or a sorted T cell fraction (not recorded which). This chain's CDR3 is CASTRNNAPQHF. The CDR3 DNA reads as TGTGCCAGCACCCGGAACAACGCGCCCCAGCATTTT.